One sample yielded the 30 T cell receptor beta chains listed below, sequenced in a study of blood T cell repertoires in COVID-19 (dated by TCRdb to about 2020). Receptors were amplified or captured by the immunoSEQ multiplex PCR assay. The clones in this table, taken by TCRdb from immuneACCESS, are in-frame only. Not every clone is retained; where verified, under half of the shortfall comes from an unresolved V gene, and the cause of the rest is unknown. For this sample there are nearly 350,000 clones; under 95% appear just once. Roughly 3.5% of the sample is taken by the ten largest. The sample taken for sequencing was peripheral blood. The receptors here all came from a woman aged 18-30 years who had recovered from COVID-19.

This clone showed up just once. The chain employs TRBV9 and TRBJ1-3; tentatively, D is TRBD1 (6 bases). The CDR3 has 15 amino acids. V lost 3 bases, J lost 2 bases, and 12 bases lay in between. The germline V gene encodes CDR1 SGDLS and CDR2 YYNGEE. CDR3 region: CASSARDITGNTIYF. The CDR3 coding sequence is TGTGCCAGCAGCGCAAGGGACATAACTGGAAACACCATATATTTT.

The V gene is TRBV2, the J gene TRBJ2-7; D remains ambiguous. Germline assignment: CDR1 SNHLY and CDR2 FYNNEI. With 5 bases removed from V and 7 bases from J, the gap between germline ends came to 12 bases. CDR3 length: 12 residues. The CDR3 DNA reads TGTGCCAGCAGTCCCTTTGGTCGGGAGCAGTACGTC. Protein sequence: CASSPFGREQYV.

This clone has just one count. The chain employs TRBV24-1 and TRBJ2-1; 7 nucleotides line up with TRBD2. The CDR3 is made up of 18 amino acids. In germline, CDR1 is KGHDR, CDR2 SFDVKD. J lost 6 bases, V lost 2 bases, and 15 bases had no gene match. Here the CDR3 DNA reads TGTGCCACCAGTGATTCGCTAGCTTCCCCAGCGGGATTCAATGAGCAGTTCTTC. This translates into CATSDSLASPAGFNEQFF.

The V call is TRBV15, the J call TRBJ1-2; D gene unclear. Trimming removed 8 bases at V and 0 bases at J, with 19 bases between. In germline, CDR1 is LNHNV, CDR2 YYDKDF (reference sequence). The CDR3 is made up of 16 amino acids. As DNA, the CDR3 is TGTGCCACCTCCAGCCCCGCAGGCGCTACTAACTATGGCTACACCTTC. Its translation is CATSSPAGATNYGYTF. Based on the CDR3 plus reference TRBV15 and TRBJ1-2, the full variable domain is DAMVIQNPRYQVTQFGKPVTLSCSQTLNHNVMYWYQQKSSQAPKLLFHYYDKDFNNEADTPDNFQSRRPNTSFCFLDIRSPGLGDTAMYLCATSSPAGATNYGYTFGSGTRLTVV.

The J gene is TRBJ2-6, the V gene TRBV7-9; 9 bases are shared with TRBD1. The CDR3 loop spans 17 amino acids. Germline CDR1 reads SEHNR; CDR2 reads FQNEAQ (reference sequence). V shed 5 bases and J 4 bases; nucleotides not matched to a gene: 9. The CDR3 reads CASSPTGGPLGANVLTF. CDR3 DNA sequence: TGTGCCAGCAGCCCAACAGGGGGCCCCCTAGGGGCCAACGTCCTGACTTTC.

The CDR3 sequence: CASSIPGAGYYGYTF. The CDR3, as DNA: TGTGCCAGTAGTATTCCAGGGGCCGGGTACTATGGCTACACCTTC. The chain carries TRBV19 and TRBJ1-2, with D perhaps matching TRBD1 (6 bases). This CDR3 spans 15 amino acids. Germline V CDR1 and CDR2: LNHDA, SQIVND (reference sequence). Trimming removed 3 bases from V and 3 bases from J, with 14 bases in between.

The V gene is TRBV10-3, the J gene TRBJ1-5; weak D call: TRBD1 (5 bases). Germline CDR1 ENHRY, CDR2 SYGVKD. The V and J ends lost 6 bases and 7 bases respectively, with 13 bases between them. This CDR3 region has 13 residues. The CDR3 sequence: CAIRGGGRQPQHF. Written as DNA, the CDR3 is TGTGCCATCAGGGGGGGTGGTCGACAGCCCCAGCATTTT.

In this sample, this clone turned up once. The rearrangement links TRBV5-6 to TRBJ1-2; D might be TRBD1 (6 bases). The germline V and J ends were trimmed by 1 base and 5 bases, with 12 bases remaining between them. This CDR3 spans 14 amino acids. Germline-derived CDR1 and CDR2 are SGHDT and YYEEEE. CDR3 loop: CASSLRGATYGYTF. CDR3 nucleotide sequence: TGTGCCAGCAGCTTGCGGGGGGCCACGTATGGCTACACCTTC.

This clone was found a few times. The CDR3 region has the DNA TGTGCCAGCAGCCCACCGCGAACCTTGAACACTGAAGCTTTCTTT. It translates to CASSPPRTLNTEAFF. The chain couples TRBV7-9 to TRBJ1-1; unclear D gene. Germline assignment: CDR1 SEHNR and CDR2 FQNEAQ (reference sequence). Deletions cut 5 bases from V and 0 bases from J, with 13 bases between. The CDR3 length is 15 residues. Combining the CDR3 with reference TRBV7-9 and TRBJ1-1 gives the whole variable domain DTGVSQNPRHKITKRGQNVTFRCDPISEHNRLYWYRQTLGQGPEFLTYFQNEAQLEKSRLLSDRFSAERPKGSFSTLEIQRTEQGDSAMYLCASSPPRTLNTEAFFGQGTRLTVV.

The genes are TRBV5-1 and TRBJ2-2; 7 bases align to TRBD1. V lost 4 bases to trimming and J lost 4 bases; unmatched junction nucleotides: 10. The CDR3 is 16 residues long. The germline V gene has CDR1 SGHRS and CDR2 YFSETQ. CDR3 sequence (DNA): TGCGCCAGCAGCCCCGCCCCACAGGGGCCCACCGGGGAGCTGTTTTTT. Its protein is CASSPAPQGPTGELFF. The variable domain in full, with the rest retrieved from reference TRBV5-1 and TRBJ2-2, is KAGVTQTPRYLIKTRGQQVTLSCSPISGHRSVSWYQQTPGQGLQFLFEYFSETQRNKGNFPGRFSGRQFSNSRSEMNVSTLELGDSALYLCASSPAPQGPTGELFFGEGSRLTVL.

This clone was observed a few times. This chain links TRBV9 with TRBJ2-2; D may be TRBD2 (6 bases). The CDR3 loop spans 15 amino acids. With 0 bases removed from V and 11 bases from J, the gap between germline ends came to 17 bases. Germline loops: CDR1 SGDLS, CDR2 YYNGEE. Here the CDR3 DNA reads TGTGCCAGCAGCGTAGATGGGACTCCCCGTGAAGAGCTGTTTTTT. This gives the protein CASSVDGTPREELFF.

V usage is TRBV4-3 and J usage is TRBJ2-2; TRBD1 aligns across 9 bases. Germline-derived CDR1 and CDR2 are LGHNA and YSLEER. V gave up 3 bases and J gave up 2 bases; unmatched junction bases: 13. CDR3 length: 19 amino acids. In nucleotides, the CDR3 is TGCGCCAGCAGCCAGGGCCAAGGGACAGGGAATTTAAACACCGGGGAGCTGTTTTTT. Protein product: CASSQGQGTGNLNTGELFF.

V gene TRBV5-1 combines with J gene TRBJ1-4; D is uncertain. The length of the CDR3 is 16 residues. Trimming took 3 bases from V and 6 from J, leaving 18 bases between them. Looked up from germline, CDR1 is SGHRS and CDR2 is YFSETQ. The CDR3: CASSSYSQSGHEKLFF. The CDR3 bases are TGCGCCAGCAGCTCCTACTCCCAAAGCGGGCATGAAAAACTGTTTTTT. Full variable domain (rest looked up from reference TRBV5-1 and TRBJ1-4): KAGVTQTPRYLIKTRGQQVTLSCSPISGHRSVSWYQQTPGQGLQFLFEYFSETQRNKGNFPGRFSGRQFSNSRSEMNVSTLELGDSALYLCASSSYSQSGHEKLFFGSGTQLSVL.

This chain connects TRBV5-1 to TRBJ1-1; weak D call: TRBD1 (6 bases). Trimming took off 3 bases at V and 1 base at J, with 10 bases between the two ends. CDR1 SGHRS and CDR2 YFSETQ come from the germline V gene. CDR3 length: 14 residues. This CDR3 is CASSSGVSNTEAFF. CDR3 nucleotide sequence: TGCGCCAGCAGCTCAGGGGTCTCGAACACTGAAGCTTTCTTT.

The chain has TRBV5-4 and TRBJ1-2; perhaps TRBD1 as D (5 bases). The germline V gene encodes CDR1 SGHNT and CDR2 YYREEE (reference sequence). V was pared by 4 bases and J by 13 bases, with 17 bases between. The length of the CDR3 is 12 residues. The CDR3 DNA reads TGTGCCAGCAGCATTGACACCAGGGCCCTCACCTTC. It is translated as CASSIDTRALTF.

The chain couples TRBV5-1 to TRBJ2-1, with 8 bases fitting TRBD1. CDR3 size: 13 residues. Unmatched junction bases numbered 5, after V lost 2 bases and J lost 10 bases. From germline, CDR1 is SGHRS and CDR2 YFSETQ. The CDR3 sequence: CASSFGDRIEQFF. DNA of the CDR3: TGCGCCAGCAGCTTTGGGGACAGGATAGAGCAGTTCTTC.

This clone appeared a few times. The genes are TRBV6-5 and TRBJ2-1; 8 bases fit TRBD2. The CDR3 is 14 amino acids. With V trimmed by 6 bases and J by 4 bases, 5 bases remained unmatched. The germline gives CDR1 MNHEY, CDR2 SVGAGI. The CDR3 sequence is CASRGSGNYNEQFF. The CDR3 bases are TGTGCCAGCAGGGGTAGCGGGAATTACAATGAGCAGTTCTTC.

The V and J genes are TRBV19 and TRBJ1-2; 10 nucleotides match TRBD1. Per the germline V gene, CDR1 is LNHDA and CDR2 is SQIVND (reference sequence). The V segment lost 4 bases and the J segment 7 bases; nucleotides outside the gene matches: 9. This CDR3 spans 15 amino acids. CDR3 DNA: TGTGCCAGTAGTAGGACAGGGGGTTCCGCTAGTGGCTACACCTTC. Translating gives CASSRTGGSASGYTF.

The V call is TRBV24-1, the J call TRBJ1-5, with TRBD1 as a possible D gene (5 bases). Germline V CDR1 and CDR2: KGHDR, SFDVKD. The V end was cut by 5 bases, the J end by 9 bases, with 13 bases between. This CDR3 spans 13 amino acids. For the CDR3, the DNA is TGTGCCACCAGTGTAGGGGAATCAGGGCCCCAGCATTTT. The encoded protein is CATSVGESGPQHF.

The chain links TRBV5-1 to TRBJ2-3; 12 nucleotides agree with TRBD2. The length of the CDR3 is 16 residues. With V trimmed by 0 bases and J by 2 bases, 1 base remained unmatched. Germline V gives CDR1 SGHRS, CDR2 YFSETQ. CDR3 sequence reads: CASSLGTSGVTDTQYF. For the CDR3, the DNA is TGCGCCAGCAGCTTGGGGACTAGCGGGGTCACAGATACGCAGTATTTT.

The chain uses TRBV19 and TRBJ1-1; maybe TRBD1 (5 bases). The CDR3 has 14 residues. Germline CDR1 and CDR2: LNHDA and SQIVND (reference sequence). Deletions cut 1 base from V and 6 bases from J, with 12 bases between. The CDR3 sequence is CASSIGRQYSEAFF. As DNA, the CDR3 is TGTGCCAGTAGTATAGGGAGACAGTACTCTGAAGCTTTCTTT. The full variable domain, rest sourced from reference TRBV19 and TRBJ1-1, is DGGITQSPKYLFRKEGQNVTLSCEQNLNHDAMYWYRQDPGQGLRLIYYSQIVNDFQKGDIAEGYSVSREKKESFPLTVTSAQKNPTAFYLCASSIGRQYSEAFFGQGTRLTVV.

The chain combines TRBV11-2 with TRBJ2-7; 8 nucleotides agree with TRBD2. The CDR3 is 14 residues long. CDR1 and CDR2 (germline): SGHAT, FQNNGV. J gave up 0 bases and V 6 bases, and 4 bases lay outside the gene matches. The CDR3 DNA reads as TGTGCCAGCAGGGATAGCGGGATCTCCTACGAGCAGTACGTC. It translates to CASRDSGISYEQYV.

This chain connects TRBV5-1 to TRBJ1-2; unclear D gene. V shed 2 bases and J shed 8 bases, with 10 bases lying between them. This CDR3 comprises 12 residues. Per germline, CDR1 SGHRS and CDR2 YFSETQ. The chain's CDR3 is CASSFSGSGYTF. CDR3 coding DNA: TGCGCCAGCAGCTTTAGCGGGAGCGGCTACACCTTC.

V gene TRBV5-1 combines with J gene TRBJ2-5; D uncertain. Germline lookup yields CDR1 SGHRS and CDR2 YFSETQ. The germline V and J ends were trimmed by 4 bases and 5 bases, with 12 bases remaining between them. The CDR3 extends over 13 amino acids. CDR3 bases: TGCGCCAGCAGCCCCCAGTTTATGGAGACCCAGTACTTC. As protein: CASSPQFMETQYF.

The chain joins TRBV19 to TRBJ1-1; D is perhaps TRBD1 (6 bases). This CDR3 is 15 amino acids long. V shed 3 bases and J shed 3 bases, with 14 bases lying between them. Looked up from germline, CDR1 is LNHDA and CDR2 is SQIVND (reference sequence). CDR3 loop: CASSIPGAGYTEAFF. CDR3 nucleotide sequence: TGTGCCAGTAGTATCCCAGGGGCCGGGTACACTGAAGCTTTCTTT.

In this sample, this clone turned up once. V gene TRBV7-2 combines with J gene TRBJ2-3; no firm D call. This CDR3 is 16 amino acids long. The V end was cut by 1 base, the J end by 6 bases, with 17 bases between. Germline CDR1 reads SGHTA; CDR2 reads FQGNSA. The CDR3 region has the DNA TGTGCCAGCAGCTTAGGCTTAGGATGGCAAGCGGATACGCAGTATTTT. Amino acids: CASSLGLGWQADTQYF.

The chain uses TRBV9 and TRBJ1-1; 10 positions agree with TRBD1. After removal of 3 bases from V and 1 base from J, the junction contained 3 bases not matched to a gene. Germline assignment: CDR1 SGDLS and CDR2 YYNGEE. CDR3 length: 15 residues. CDR3 sequence reads: CASSGQGAWNTEAFF. In DNA form, the CDR3 reads TGTGCCAGCAGCGGACAGGGGGCTTGGAACACTGAAGCTTTCTTT. Combining the CDR3 with reference TRBV9 and TRBJ1-1 gives the whole variable domain DSGVTQTPKHLITATGQRVTLRCSPRSGDLSVYWYQQSLDQGLQFLIQYYNGEERAKGNILERFSAQQFPDLHSELNLSSLELGDSALYFCASSGQGAWNTEAFFGQGTRLTVV.

The chain recombines TRBV5-1 with TRBJ2-7; D uncertain. This CDR3 is 15 amino acids long. The germline V gene encodes CDR1 SGHRS and CDR2 YFSETQ. The V end was cut by 3 bases, the J end by 4 bases, with 17 bases between. The CDR3 bases are TGCGCCAGCAGCTCAGGAACATTCGGCATATACGAGCAGTACGTC. This translates into CASSSGTFGIYEQYV.

V usage is TRBV10-2 and J usage is TRBJ2-1; TRBD1 is a possible D gene (5 bases). CDR3 length equals 15 residues. V lost 5 bases and J 1 base, leaving 12 bases between the germline ends. CDR1 is WSHSY and CDR2 is SAAADI in the germline V gene. This chain's CDR3 is CASSLTALSYNEQFF. CDR3 in DNA: TGCGCCAGCAGTTTGACAGCTTTGTCCTACAATGAGCAGTTCTTC.

The CDR3 DNA follows: TGTGCCAGCAGTGAATTTATGTCCGGGAGTGGCTACACCTTC. It translates to CASSEFMSGSGYTF. This chain connects TRBV25-1 to TRBJ1-2; D ambiguous. There are 14 residues in the CDR3. Germline loops: CDR1 MGHDK, CDR2 SYGVNS. Trimming took off 1 base at V and 7 bases at J, with 13 bases between the two ends.